This TCR beta chain was captured in a study of Ad26.COV2.S vaccination and SARS-CoV-2 variants. TCRdb's copy holds only in-frame clones and misses some; the assay was immunoSEQ multiplex PCR. Among a few hundred thousand clones, about 88% were seen once, and the ten largest hold under 2%. The V gene lost 1 base and the J gene lost 5 bases, with 17 bases spanning the gap. Germline values: CDR1 SGHAT, CDR2 FQNNGV. The CDR3 length is 17 residues. Treatment described: over 15 received Ad26.COV2.S at low or high dose, single or two shots; about 5 received placebo; per-sample allocation not given. Vaccine and placebo recipients were sampled on day 63 after the first injection.

The source material was peripheral blood, sampled in a trial of Ad26.COV2.S vaccine versus placebo. This clonotype was sampled from a person between 18 and 65 years old who received the Ad26.COV2.S COVID-19 vaccine or a placebo. The rearrangement uses TRBV11-2 and TRBJ2-2; D possibly uses TRBD1 or TRBD2 (5 bases each). CDR3 coding DNA: TGTGCCAGCAGCTTAGTTAGGGGTGCACGGAGGACCGGGGAGCTGTTTTTT. Its protein product is CASSLVRGARRTGELFF.